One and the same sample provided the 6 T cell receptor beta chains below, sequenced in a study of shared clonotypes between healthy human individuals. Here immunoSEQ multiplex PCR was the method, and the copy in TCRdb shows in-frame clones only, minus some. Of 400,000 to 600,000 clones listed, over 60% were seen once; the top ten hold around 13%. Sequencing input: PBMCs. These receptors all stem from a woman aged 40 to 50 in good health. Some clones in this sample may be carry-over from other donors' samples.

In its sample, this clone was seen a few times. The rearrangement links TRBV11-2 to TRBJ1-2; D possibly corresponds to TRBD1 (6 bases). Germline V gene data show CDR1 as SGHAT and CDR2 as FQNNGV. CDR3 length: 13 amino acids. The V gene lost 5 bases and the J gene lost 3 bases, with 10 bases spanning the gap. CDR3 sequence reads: CASSQGGDYGYTF. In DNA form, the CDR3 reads TGTGCCAGCAGCCAAGGGGGGGACTATGGCTACACCTTC.

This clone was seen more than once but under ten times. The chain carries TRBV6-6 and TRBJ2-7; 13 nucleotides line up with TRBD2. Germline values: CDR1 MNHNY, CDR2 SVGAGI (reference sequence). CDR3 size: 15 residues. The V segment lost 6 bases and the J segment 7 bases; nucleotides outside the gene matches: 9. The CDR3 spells CASSTSGRAGEEQYF. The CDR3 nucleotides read TGTGCCAGCAGCACTAGCGGGAGGGCCGGAGAAGAGCAGTACTTC.

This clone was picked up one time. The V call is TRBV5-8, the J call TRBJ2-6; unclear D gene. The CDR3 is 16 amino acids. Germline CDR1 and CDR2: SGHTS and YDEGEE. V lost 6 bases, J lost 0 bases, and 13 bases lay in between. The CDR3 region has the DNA TGTGCCAGCACTTTCCGGTTAGACTCTGGGGCCAACGTCCTGACTTTC. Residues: CASTFRLDSGANVLTF.

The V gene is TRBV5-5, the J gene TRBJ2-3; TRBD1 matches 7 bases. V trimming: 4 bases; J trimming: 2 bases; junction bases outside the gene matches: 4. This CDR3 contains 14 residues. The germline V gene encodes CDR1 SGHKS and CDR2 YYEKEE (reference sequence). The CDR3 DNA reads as TGTGCCAGCAGCCCGGGACAGTCCACAGATACGCAGTATTTT. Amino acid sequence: CASSPGQSTDTQYF.

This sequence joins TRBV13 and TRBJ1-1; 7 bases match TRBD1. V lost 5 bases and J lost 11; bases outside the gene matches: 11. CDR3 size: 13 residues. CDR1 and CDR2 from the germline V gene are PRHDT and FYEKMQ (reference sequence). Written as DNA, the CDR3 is TGTGCCAGCAGCCCCCCTTCCGGGACAGTTGCTTTCTTT. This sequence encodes CASSPPSGTVAFF.

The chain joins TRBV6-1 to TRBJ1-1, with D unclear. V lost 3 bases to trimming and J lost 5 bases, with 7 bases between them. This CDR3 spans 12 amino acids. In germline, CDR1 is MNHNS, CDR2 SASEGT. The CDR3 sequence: CASSDMGTEAFF. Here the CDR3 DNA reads TGTGCCAGCAGTGATATGGGGACTGAAGCTTTCTTT.